This entry is about one T cell receptor (beta chain). This record belongs to a study of blood T cell repertoires in COVID-19. Overall study: From the United States, Italy and Spain came samples of acute and convalescent COVID-19. Sources were T cells, B-cell-depleted T cells, or PBMCs; the material itself was cDNA or gDNA.

Under the authors' procedure: How many nucleated cells were present was estimated from reference gene primer amplification. Clones were read by immunoSEQ multiplex PCR, and TCRdb kept only the in-frame ones, dropping some. V and J calls and clone size are copied from that table; D and trimming were computed from the DNA. The sample shows a few hundred thousand clones, 70% to 90% of them seen only once. Sequencing was done on a sample of peripheral blood. This receptor was obtained from a woman in her fifties or sixties with acute or convalescent COVID-19.

This chain's CDR3 is CASRLAGGTDTQYF. DNA of the CDR3: TGTGCCAGCAGACTAGCGGGGGGTACAGATACGCAGTATTTT. This chain connects TRBV7-2 to TRBJ2-3; 12 nucleotides line up with TRBD2. There are 14 residues in the CDR3. Unmatched junction bases numbered 1, after V lost 6 bases and J lost 3 bases. Germline values: CDR1 SGHTA, CDR2 FQGNSA.